This TCR beta chain is from a study of human T cells and chemical hapten exposure. In the study overall: A roughly 2 cm by roughly 2 cm inner upper arm patch received 2% DPC for sensitization.

In the study's own analysis: Counting gave a median of roughly 97,000 TCRs per sample, with values ranging from roughly 23,224 to 700,000. TCRdb re-called the RACE reads through MiXCR, storing one row per CDR3 protein. The V and J calls follow TCRdb's processing rather than the paper's. Among roughly 82,000 distinct CDR3 sequences, 10% to 15% were seen once, and the ten largest hold 3% to 4%. The germline gives CDR1 MNHEY, CDR2 SVGAGI. The CDR3 loop spans 12 amino acids. V was shortened by 2 bases and J by 9 bases, with 7 bases between the two germline ends. Regarding time point: patch test 1, 2 weeks after DPC sensitization. As for treatment: therapeutic diphenylcyclopropenone sensitization with weekly scalp DPC.

This specimen was whole blood, taken in connection with sensitization to the hapten diphenylcyclopropenone (DPC). The rearrangement joins TRBV6-5 to TRBJ2-2; D unclear. The sequence was obtained from a woman in her sixties or seventies with alopecia areata. Some clones in this sample may be carry-over from other donors' samples. CDR3 nucleotides: TGTGCCAGCAGTTACGATTTCAGGGAGCTGTTTTTT. Translated, it gives CASSYDFRELFF.